The source of this TCR beta chain is a study of OX40 agonist ivuxolimab in advanced cancers. On the study more broadly: Patients undergoing dose escalation presented with hepatocellular carcinoma, melanoma, renal cell or head and neck cancer. Study-level findings and limits: It was also the case that some nonresponders had low normalized T-cell clonal expansion.

V lost 0 bases and J 6 bases, leaving 9 bases between the germline ends. Germline V lookup: CDR1 SGHDT, CDR2 YYEEEE. The CDR3 is 13 amino acids. Concerning this clone: The target antigen is unknown.

Using immunoSEQ multiplex PCR, the repertoire was profiled, and TCRdb retains in-frame clones only, with some absent. The sample lists some 70,000 clones; about 86% were seen once. This clonotype was obtained from an adult with an advanced solid tumor such as melanoma, head and neck, liver or kidney cancer. The genes are TRBV5-6 and TRBJ1-2, with a possible D match to TRBD1 (5 bases). Sequenced material: CD4+ or CD8+ T cells sorted from blood, taken in a trial of the OX40 agonist ivuxolimab. The CDR3 is CASSLARGDGYTF. The DNA of the CDR3 is TGTGCCAGCAGCTTGGCTCGAGGGGATGGCTACACCTTC.